This T cell receptor (beta chain) was sequenced for a study of naive and memory T cell subsets. The germline V gene has CDR1 SGHDN and CDR2 FVKESK. The V and J ends lost 0 bases and 2 bases respectively, with 14 bases between them. This CDR3 comprises 16 residues. The beta constant-region primer was an equimolar mix of two oligonucleotides covering TRBC1 and TRBC2. Nested alpha and beta constant-region primers with the SP2 primer drove four PCR rounds on ligated cDNA. Each CDR3 protein is one row after TCRdb ran MiXCR on the UMI-ligation and nested PCR reads. The sample has about 120,000 distinct CDR3 sequences, approximately 37% seen once; the top ten hold about 1%. After CD4 positive bead selection, the CD4-negative fraction gave CD8 T cells.

The sequenced material came from central memory CD4+ T cells from blood. This TCR came from a human donor in good health. V is TRBV14 and J is TRBJ2-7; D not resolved. CDR3 sequence reads: CASSQDLGQETYEQYF. The CDR3 DNA follows: TGTGCCAGCAGCCAAGATCTTGGGCAAGAAACCTACGAGCAGTACTTC.